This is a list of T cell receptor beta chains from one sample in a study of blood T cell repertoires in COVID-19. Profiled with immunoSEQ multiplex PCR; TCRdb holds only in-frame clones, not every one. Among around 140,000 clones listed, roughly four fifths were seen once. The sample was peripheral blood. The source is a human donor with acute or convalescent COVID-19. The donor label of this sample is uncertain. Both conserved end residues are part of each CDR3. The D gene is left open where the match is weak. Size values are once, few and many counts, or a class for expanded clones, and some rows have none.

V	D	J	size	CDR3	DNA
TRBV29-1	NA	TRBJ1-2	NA	CSVEGRQVNYGYTF	TGCAGCGTTGAAGGACGGCAGGTGAACTATGGCTACACCTTC
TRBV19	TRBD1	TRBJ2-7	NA	CASTYGTGFNYEQYF	TGTGCCAGTACCTACGGGACAGGGTTTAATTACGAGCAGTACTTC
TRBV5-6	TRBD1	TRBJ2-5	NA	CASSLETGASGTQYF	TGTGCCAGCAGCTTGGAGACAGGGGCTAGTGGGACCCAGTACTTC
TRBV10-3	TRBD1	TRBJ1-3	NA	CAISVGTEGNTIYF	TGTGCCATCAGTGTCGGGACAGAAGGAAACACCATATATTTT
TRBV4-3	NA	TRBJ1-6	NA	CASSQENLRTSNSPLHF	TGCGCCAGCAGCCAAGAAAACCTCCGGACAAGCAATTCACCCCTCCACTTT
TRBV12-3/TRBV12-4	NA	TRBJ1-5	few	CAAAGGADQPQHF	TGTGCCGCTGCGGGGGGCGCCGATCAGCCCCAGCATTTT
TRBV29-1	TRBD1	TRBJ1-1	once	CSVRTGMNTEAFF	TGCAGCGTGAGGACAGGGATGAACACTGAAGCTTTCTTT
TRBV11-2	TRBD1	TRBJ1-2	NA	CASSSDRGIPYGYTF	TGTGCCAGCAGCTCCGACAGGGGTATCCCCTATGGCTACACCTTC
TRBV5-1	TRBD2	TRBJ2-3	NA	CASSAGNTDTQYF	TGCGCCAGTTCAGCGGGGAACACAGATACGCAGTATTTT
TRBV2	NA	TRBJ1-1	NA	CASSRQEYNYEAFF	TGTGCCAGCAGTCGACAGGAGTACAATTATGAAGCTTTCTTT
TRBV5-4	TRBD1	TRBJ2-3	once	CASSSQGESDTQYF	TGTGCCAGCAGCAGCCAGGGGGAGTCAGATACGCAGTATTTT